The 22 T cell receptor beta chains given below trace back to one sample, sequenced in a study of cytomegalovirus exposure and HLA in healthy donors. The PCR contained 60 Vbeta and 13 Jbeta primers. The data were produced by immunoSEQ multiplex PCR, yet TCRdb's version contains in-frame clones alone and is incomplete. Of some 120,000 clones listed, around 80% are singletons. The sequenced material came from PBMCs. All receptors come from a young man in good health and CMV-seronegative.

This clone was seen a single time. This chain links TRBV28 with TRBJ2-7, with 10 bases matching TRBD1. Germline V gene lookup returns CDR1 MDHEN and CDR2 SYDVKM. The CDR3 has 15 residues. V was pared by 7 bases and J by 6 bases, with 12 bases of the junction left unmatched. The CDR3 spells CASTRLDRGVPEQYF. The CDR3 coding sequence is TGTGCCAGCACAAGATTGGACAGGGGGGTCCCCGAGCAGTACTTC.

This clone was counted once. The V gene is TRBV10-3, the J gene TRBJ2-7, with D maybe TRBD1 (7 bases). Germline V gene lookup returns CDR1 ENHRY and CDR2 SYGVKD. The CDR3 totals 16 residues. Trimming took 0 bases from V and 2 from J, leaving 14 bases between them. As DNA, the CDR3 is TGTGCCATCAGTGAGTCCCCCTGGAGGGGGCCCTACGAGCAGTACTTC. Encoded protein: CAISESPWRGPYEQYF.

CDR3 sequence reads: CASSLQSLAGRGEQYF. In nucleotides, the CDR3 is TGTGCCAGCAGCCTTCAAAGCCTAGCGGGTAGGGGCGAGCAGTACTTC. The rearrangement joins TRBV5-6 to TRBJ2-7, with 8 bases matching TRBD2. The CDR3 runs to 16 residues. The V segment lost 4 bases and the J segment 6 bases; nucleotides outside the gene matches: 15. Germline lookup yields CDR1 SGHDT and CDR2 YYEEEE.

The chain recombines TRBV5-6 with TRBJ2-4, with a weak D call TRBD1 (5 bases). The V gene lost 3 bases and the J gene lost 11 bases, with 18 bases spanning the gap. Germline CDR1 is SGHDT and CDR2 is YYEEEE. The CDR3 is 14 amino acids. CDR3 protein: CASSSTVHTRFQYF. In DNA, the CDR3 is TGTGCCAGCAGCTCGACAGTACATACCCGTTTTCAGTACTTC.

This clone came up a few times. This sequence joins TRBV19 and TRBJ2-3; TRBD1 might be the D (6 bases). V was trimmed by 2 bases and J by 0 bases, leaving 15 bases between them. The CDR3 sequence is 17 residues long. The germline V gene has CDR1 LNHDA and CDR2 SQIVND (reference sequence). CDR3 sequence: CASSIITQGNSTDTQYF. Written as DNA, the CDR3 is TGTGCCAGTAGTATAATTACACAGGGCAATAGCACAGATACGCAGTATTTT. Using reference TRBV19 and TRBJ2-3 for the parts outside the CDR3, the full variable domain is DGGITQSPKYLFRKEGQNVTLSCEQNLNHDAMYWYRQDPGQGLRLIYYSQIVNDFQKGDIAEGYSVSREKKESFPLTVTSAQKNPTAFYLCASSIITQGNSTDTQYFGPGTRLTVL.

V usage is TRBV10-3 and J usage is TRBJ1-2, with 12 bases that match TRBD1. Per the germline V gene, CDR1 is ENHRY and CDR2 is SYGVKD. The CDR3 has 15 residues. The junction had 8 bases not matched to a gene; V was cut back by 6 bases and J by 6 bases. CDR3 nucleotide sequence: TGTGCCATCAGGCCCTCCGGGACAGGGGGCAATGGCTACACCTTC. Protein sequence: CAIRPSGTGGNGYTF.

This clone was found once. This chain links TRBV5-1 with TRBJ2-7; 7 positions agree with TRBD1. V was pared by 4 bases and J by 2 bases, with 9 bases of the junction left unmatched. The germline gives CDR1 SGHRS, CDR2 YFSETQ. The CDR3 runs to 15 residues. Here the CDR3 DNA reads TGCGCCAGCAGCCACCGGGACAGTGGGCCCTACGAGCAGTACTTC. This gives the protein CASSHRDSGPYEQYF.

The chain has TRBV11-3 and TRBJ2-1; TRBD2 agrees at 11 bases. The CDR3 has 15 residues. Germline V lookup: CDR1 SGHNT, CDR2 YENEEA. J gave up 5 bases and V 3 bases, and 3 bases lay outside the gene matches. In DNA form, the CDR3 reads TGTGCCAGCAGCTTGACTAGCGGGGACCACAATGAGCAGTTCTTC. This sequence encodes CASSLTSGDHNEQFF.

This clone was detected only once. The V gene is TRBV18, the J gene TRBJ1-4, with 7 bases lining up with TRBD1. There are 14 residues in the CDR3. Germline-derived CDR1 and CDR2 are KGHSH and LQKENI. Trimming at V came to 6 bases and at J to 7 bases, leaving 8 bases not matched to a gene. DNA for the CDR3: TGTGCCAGCTCCCGACAGGGTACTGGTGAAAAACTGTTTTTT. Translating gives CASSRQGTGEKLFF.

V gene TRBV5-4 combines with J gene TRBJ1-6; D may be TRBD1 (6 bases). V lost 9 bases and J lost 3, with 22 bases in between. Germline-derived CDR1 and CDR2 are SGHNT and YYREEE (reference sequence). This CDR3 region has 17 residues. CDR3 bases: TGTGCCACCCGGGGTCTCGGGACACCCAACTATAATTCACCCCTCCACTTT. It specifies CATRGLGTPNYNSPLHF.

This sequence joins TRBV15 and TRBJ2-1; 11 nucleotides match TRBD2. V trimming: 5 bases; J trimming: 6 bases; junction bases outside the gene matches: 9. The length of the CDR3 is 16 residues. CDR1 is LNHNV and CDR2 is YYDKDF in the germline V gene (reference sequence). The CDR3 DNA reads TGTGCCACCAGCTGGGCTAGCGGGGGGAATCGCAATGAGCAGTTCTTC. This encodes CATSWASGGNRNEQFF.

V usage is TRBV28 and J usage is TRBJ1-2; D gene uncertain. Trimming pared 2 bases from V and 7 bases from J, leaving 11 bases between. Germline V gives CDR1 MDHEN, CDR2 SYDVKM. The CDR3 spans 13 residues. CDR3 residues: CASSLSSPSGYTF. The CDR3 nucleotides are TGTGCCAGCAGTTTAAGCTCCCCGAGTGGCTACACCTTC.

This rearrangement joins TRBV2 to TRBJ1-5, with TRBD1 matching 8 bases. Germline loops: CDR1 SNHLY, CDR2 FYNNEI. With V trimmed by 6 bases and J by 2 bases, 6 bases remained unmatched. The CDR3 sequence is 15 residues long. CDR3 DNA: TGTGCCAGCAGGGAGGGACAGGTGGGCAATCAGCCCCAGCATTTT. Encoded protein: CASREGQVGNQPQHF.

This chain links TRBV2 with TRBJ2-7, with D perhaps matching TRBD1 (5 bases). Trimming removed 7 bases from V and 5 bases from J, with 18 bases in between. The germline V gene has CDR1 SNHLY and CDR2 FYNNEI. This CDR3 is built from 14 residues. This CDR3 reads CASILDRTLHEQYF. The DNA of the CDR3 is TGTGCCAGCATTCTAGACAGAACTCTCCACGAGCAGTACTTC.

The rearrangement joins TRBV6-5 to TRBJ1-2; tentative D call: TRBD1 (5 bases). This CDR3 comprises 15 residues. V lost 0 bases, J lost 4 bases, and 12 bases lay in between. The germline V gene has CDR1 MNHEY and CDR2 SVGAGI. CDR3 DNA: TGTGCCAGCAGTTACTCGTGGGGCCAGTCCTATGGCTACACCTTC. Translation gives CASSYSWGQSYGYTF.

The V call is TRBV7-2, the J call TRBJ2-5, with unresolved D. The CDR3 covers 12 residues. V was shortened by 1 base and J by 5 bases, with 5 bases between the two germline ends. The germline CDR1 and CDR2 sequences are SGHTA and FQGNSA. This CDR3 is CASSLVSETQYF. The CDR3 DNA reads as TGTGCCAGCAGCTTAGTTAGCGAGACCCAGTACTTC.

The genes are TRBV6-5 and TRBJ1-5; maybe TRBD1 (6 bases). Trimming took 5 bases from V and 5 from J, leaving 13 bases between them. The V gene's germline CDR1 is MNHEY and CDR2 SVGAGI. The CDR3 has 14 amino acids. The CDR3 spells CASSILAGDQPQHF. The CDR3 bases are TGTGCCAGCAGTATACTGGCAGGGGATCAGCCCCAGCATTTT.

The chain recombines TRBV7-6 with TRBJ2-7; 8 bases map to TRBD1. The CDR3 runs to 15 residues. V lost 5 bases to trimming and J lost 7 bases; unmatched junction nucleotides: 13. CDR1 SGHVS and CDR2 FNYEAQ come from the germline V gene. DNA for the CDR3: TGTGCCAGCAGCCTCCGGGGGCAGGGGGCAGATGAGCAGTACTTC. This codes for CASSLRGQGADEQYF.

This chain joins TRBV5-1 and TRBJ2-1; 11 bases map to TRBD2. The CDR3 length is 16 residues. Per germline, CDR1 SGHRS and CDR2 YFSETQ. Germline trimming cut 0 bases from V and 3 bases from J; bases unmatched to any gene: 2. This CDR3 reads CASSLAGTSGYNEQFF. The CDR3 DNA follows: TGCGCCAGCAGCTTGGCCGGGACTAGCGGCTACAATGAGCAGTTCTTC.

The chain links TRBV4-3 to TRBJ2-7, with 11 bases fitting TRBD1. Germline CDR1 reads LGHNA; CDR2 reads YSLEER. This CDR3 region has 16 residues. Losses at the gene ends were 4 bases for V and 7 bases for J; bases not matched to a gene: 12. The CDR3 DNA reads TGCGCCAGCAGCCGAGGAGGGGACAGGGGGACGGGTGAGCAGTACTTC. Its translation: CASSRGGDRGTGEQYF.

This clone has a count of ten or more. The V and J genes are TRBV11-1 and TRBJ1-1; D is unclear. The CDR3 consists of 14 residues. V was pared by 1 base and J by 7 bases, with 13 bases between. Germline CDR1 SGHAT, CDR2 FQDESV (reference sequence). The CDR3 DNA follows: TGTGCCAGCAGCTTAGGCAGGTCTGTGCATGAAGCTTTCTTT. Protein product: CASSLGRSVHEAFF.

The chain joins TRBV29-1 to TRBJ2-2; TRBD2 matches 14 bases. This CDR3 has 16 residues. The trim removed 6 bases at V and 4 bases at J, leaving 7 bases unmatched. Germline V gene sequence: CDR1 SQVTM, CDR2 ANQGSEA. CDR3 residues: CSVLTSGRGVTGELFF. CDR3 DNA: TGCAGCGTACTGACTAGCGGGAGGGGGGTCACCGGGGAGCTGTTTTTT.